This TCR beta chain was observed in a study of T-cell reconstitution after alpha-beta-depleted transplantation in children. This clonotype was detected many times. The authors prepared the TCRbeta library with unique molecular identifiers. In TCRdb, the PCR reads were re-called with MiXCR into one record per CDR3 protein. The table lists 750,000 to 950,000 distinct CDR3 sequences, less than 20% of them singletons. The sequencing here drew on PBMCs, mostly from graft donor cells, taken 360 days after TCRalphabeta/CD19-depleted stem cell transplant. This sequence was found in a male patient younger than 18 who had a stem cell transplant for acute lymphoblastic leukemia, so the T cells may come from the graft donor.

Here the CDR3 reads CASSFDYLSTDTQYF. CDR3 nucleotide sequence: TGTGCCAGCAGCTTCGACTACCTTAGCACAGATACGCAGTATTTT. The chain is built from TRBV7-2 and TRBJ2-3, with a tentative D call TRBD2 (5 bases). V was trimmed by 3 bases and J by 0 bases, leaving 10 bases between them. The CDR3 length is 15 residues. Germline V gives CDR1 SGHTA, CDR2 FQGNSA.